The text below deals with one TCR beta chain. The CDR3 runs to 15 residues. The V and J ends lost 4 bases and 6 bases, in that order; junction bases with no gene match: 7. Germline loops: CDR1 SNHLY, CDR2 FYNNEI. This record belongs to a study of blood T cell repertoires in COVID-19. Study at large: Whether acute or convalescent, the COVID-19 samples came from the United States, Italy and Spain. The analysed material was cDNA or gDNA that came from T cells, B-cell-depleted T cells, or PBMCs.

Original processing notes: How many nucleated cells were present was estimated from reference gene primer amplification. Method: immunoSEQ multiplex PCR; TCRdb's copy keeps in-frame clones and lacks some. The V and J calls and clone size come from that table; D and trimming were worked out from the DNA. The sample shows roughly 170,000 clones, less than 85% of them seen only once. The source material was peripheral blood. This TCR came from a human donor in a cohort sampled during active COVID-19. The V call is TRBV2, the J call TRBJ1-5, with 9 positions matching TRBD1. CDR3 DNA: TGTGCCAGCAGTGCGGGACAGGGCGAGGGTCAGCCCCAGCATTTT. This codes for CASSAGQGEGQPQHF.